The 8 T cell receptor beta chains reported below all come from one sample, sequenced in a study of blood T cell repertoires in COVID-19. Assay: immunoSEQ multiplex PCR; the TCRdb copy retains only in-frame clones and omits some. The data contain some 320,000 clones, almost 85% of them singletons. Sequenced material: peripheral blood. All receptors derive from a human donor in a cohort sampled during active COVID-19.

This chain connects TRBV19 to TRBJ1-4; 8 nucleotides align to TRBD1. Germline values: CDR1 LNHDA, CDR2 SQIVND (reference sequence). This CDR3 has 14 residues. After removal of 5 bases from V and 8 bases from J, the junction contained 7 bases not matched to a gene. CDR3 residues: CASSDRTGPEKLFF. The CDR3 coding sequence is TGTGCCAGTAGTGATAGGACAGGGCCAGAAAAACTGTTTTTT.

CDR3 amino acids: CASSKPRVESYEQYF. The CDR3 DNA follows: TGCGCCAGCAGCAAACCCAGGGTGGAATCCTACGAGCAGTACTTC. The chain combines TRBV5-1 with TRBJ2-7; possible D gene TRBD1, 5 bases. The CDR3 sequence is 15 residues long. Germline lookup yields CDR1 SGHRS and CDR2 YFSETQ. V gave up 4 bases and J gave up 1 base, with 15 bases separating them. The variable domain in full, with the rest retrieved from reference TRBV5-1 and TRBJ2-7, is KAGVTQTPRYLIKTRGQQVTLSCSPISGHRSVSWYQQTPGQGLQFLFEYFSETQRNKGNFPGRFSGRQFSNSRSEMNVSTLELGDSALYLCASSKPRVESYEQYFGPGTRLTVT.

The chain joins TRBV30 to TRBJ2-2, with 7 nucleotides matching TRBD1. This CDR3 comprises 13 residues. The J segment lost 6 bases and the V segment lost 4 bases, leaving 5 bases of the junction unmatched. CDR1 is GTSNPN and CDR2 is SVGIG in the germline V gene (reference sequence). CDR3 nucleotide sequence: TGTGCCTGGAACCGACAGGGTCCCGGGGAGCTGTTTTTT. It is translated as CAWNRQGPGELFF.

This clone was detected once. V and J are TRBV11-1 and TRBJ2-1; D gene ambiguous. Trimming took 5 bases from V and 3 from J, leaving 5 bases between them. The germline gives CDR1 SGHAT, CDR2 FQDESV (reference sequence). CDR3 length: 12 amino acids. DNA of the CDR3: TGTGCCAGCAGCCACAGCTACAATGAGCAGTTCTTC. Protein product: CASSHSYNEQFF.

J is TRBJ2-3 and V is TRBV6-6; 7 nucleotides agree with TRBD1. The CDR3 has 15 residues. The V gene's germline CDR1 is MNHNY and CDR2 SVGAGI (reference sequence). Trimming removed 10 bases from V and 0 bases from J; junction bases left unmatched: 10. The CDR3 coding sequence is TGTGCCATATTTAGGGGGACAGCTAGCACAGATACGCAGTATTTT. This gives the protein CAIFRGTASTDTQYF.

This chain connects TRBV2 to TRBJ2-7; D gene uncertain. V shed 6 bases and J shed 2 bases, with 5 bases lying between them. Looked up from germline, CDR1 is SNHLY and CDR2 is FYNNEI. The CDR3 has 11 residues. In DNA, the CDR3 is TGTGCCAGCAGCGTAACCTACGAGCAGTACTTC. Its translation is CASSVTYEQYF.

A single count supports this clone. The genes are TRBV2 and TRBJ2-3; TRBD1 matches 9 bases. The J segment lost 3 bases and the V segment lost 6 bases, leaving 7 bases of the junction unmatched. The CDR3 sequence is 15 residues long. Germline assignment: CDR1 SNHLY and CDR2 FYNNEI. This chain's CDR3 is CASREQGAMTDTQYF. DNA of the CDR3: TGTGCCAGCAGAGAACAGGGGGCGATGACAGATACGCAGTATTTT.

The rearrangement links TRBV15 to TRBJ1-5; the D gene is possibly TRBD1 (6 bases). Germline V gene lookup returns CDR1 LNHNV and CDR2 YYDKDF (reference sequence). The CDR3 sequence is 16 residues long. The V gene lost 3 bases and the J gene lost 5 bases, with 17 bases spanning the gap. The DNA for the CDR3 is TGTGCCACCAGCAGTTTATACAGGGCGGTTGATCAGCCCCAGCATTTT. This encodes CATSSLYRAVDQPQHF.